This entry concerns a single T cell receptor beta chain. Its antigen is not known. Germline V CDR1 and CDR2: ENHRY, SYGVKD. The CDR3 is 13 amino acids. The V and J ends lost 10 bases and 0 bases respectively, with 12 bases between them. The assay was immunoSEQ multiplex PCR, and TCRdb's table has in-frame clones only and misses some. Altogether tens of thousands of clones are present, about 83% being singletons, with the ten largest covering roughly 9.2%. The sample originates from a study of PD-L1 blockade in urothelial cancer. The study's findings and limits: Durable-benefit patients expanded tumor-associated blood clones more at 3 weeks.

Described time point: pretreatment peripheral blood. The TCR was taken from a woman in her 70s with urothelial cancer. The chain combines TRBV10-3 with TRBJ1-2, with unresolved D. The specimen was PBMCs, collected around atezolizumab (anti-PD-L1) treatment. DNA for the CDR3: TGTGCCACCGATGGTTCGGCTAACTATGGCTACACCTTC. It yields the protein CATDGSANYGYTF.